One sample yielded the 3 T cell receptor beta chains listed below, sequenced in a study of T cell repertoires in cytomegalovirus infection. TCRdb recomputed calls from the reads with MiXCR, one row per CDR3 protein. The sample records 830,000 or so distinct CDR3 sequences, approximately 32% being singletons. These receptors lack a known antigen. Specimen: cultured CD8+ T cells from PBMCs, collected from culture after CMV antigen stimulation. These receptors came from a human donor in good health (CMV status not recorded). Some clones in this sample may be carry-over from other donors' samples.

The gene calls are TRBV28 and TRBJ2-1; unclear D gene. Germline lookup yields CDR1 MDHEN and CDR2 SYDVKM. The CDR3 has 13 amino acids. Deletions cut 6 bases from V and 6 bases from J, with 12 bases between. The CDR3 nucleotides are TGTGCCAGCAGATCACCGGGTTCCAATGAGCAGTTCTTC. The encoded protein is CASRSPGSNEQFF.

There are a few counts of this clonotype. The V and J genes are TRBV6-2 or TRBV6-3 and TRBJ1-1; the D is unclear. With 7 bases removed from V and 1 base from J, the gap between germline ends came to 10 bases. Germline values: CDR1 MNHEY, CDR2 SVGEGT. This CDR3 has 13 amino acids. CDR3 in amino acids: CASNGVWNTEAFF. The CDR3 coding sequence is TGTGCCAGCAATGGAGTTTGGAACACTGAAGCTTTCTTT.

This clonotype has at least ten counts. The chain joins TRBV7-9 to TRBJ2-7; D is undetermined. The V gene lost 5 bases and the J gene lost 3 bases, with 5 bases spanning the gap. Germline CDR1 and CDR2: SEHNR and FQNEAQ (reference sequence). CDR3 length equals 11 residues. The CDR3 is CASSPYYEQYF. CDR3 DNA: TGTGCCAGCAGCCCGTACTACGAGCAGTACTTC.